Presented here are 14 T cell receptor beta chains from one specimen sequenced in a study of cytomegalovirus exposure and HLA in healthy donors. The primer mix had 60 Vbeta and 13 Jbeta primers. Assay: immunoSEQ multiplex PCR; the TCRdb copy retains only in-frame clones and omits some. This sample carries about 150,000 clones, about 74% of them seen once, and the ten largest clones take roughly 4%. Sequencing used PBMCs. The origin of the receptors is a man between 18 and 29 years old in good health and CMV-seropositive.

This clone was seen once. The chain recombines TRBV27 with TRBJ2-2, with D possibly being TRBD1 (5 bases). Trimming removed 6 bases at V and 2 bases at J, with 10 bases between. This CDR3 is 14 amino acids long. Germline V gene data show CDR1 as MNHEY and CDR2 as SMNVEV (reference sequence). CDR3 DNA: TGTGCCAGCAGCAGGGTGCCCAACACCGGGGAGCTGTTTTTT. Translating gives CASSRVPNTGELFF.

The rearrangement joins TRBV10-3 to TRBJ2-1; D is perhaps TRBD1 (6 bases). V was cut by 11 bases and J by 6 bases, with 20 bases left in between. The germline CDR1 and CDR2 sequences are ENHRY and SYGVKD. This CDR3 contains 14 residues. The chain's CDR3 is CAVARDLDSNEQFF. Here the CDR3 DNA reads TGTGCCGTCGCCCGGGACCTGGACAGCAATGAGCAGTTCTTC.

This clone was counted a few times. The CDR3 region has the DNA TGTGCCAGCTCACCATCCAGGGTAGGACGTGAAAAACTGTTTTTT. Translation: CASSPSRVGREKLFF. This chain joins TRBV18 and TRBJ1-4; D is possibly TRBD1 (5 bases). Germline CDR1 is KGHSH and CDR2 is LQKENI. Trimming cost V 2 bases and J 7 bases, with 14 bases left between them. The CDR3 runs to 15 residues.

This clone was seen only a few times. This sequence joins TRBV28 and TRBJ1-5; no definite D call. CDR1 MDHEN and CDR2 SYDVKM come from the germline V gene. The CDR3 runs to 18 residues. V gave up 2 bases and J gave up 6 bases, with 23 bases separating them. The CDR3 is CASSLHETRAGRVQPQHF. The CDR3 bases are TGTGCCAGCAGTTTACACGAAACGCGCGCGGGAAGGGTTCAGCCCCAGCATTTT.

This clone has a handful of counts. The V call is TRBV13, the J call TRBJ1-2, with TRBD1 matching over 8 bases. Per the germline V gene, CDR1 is PRHDT and CDR2 is FYEKMQ (reference sequence). V shed 5 bases and J 6 bases; nucleotides not matched to a gene: 5. CDR3 length: 13 amino acids. As DNA, the CDR3 is TGTGCCAGCAGCCCAGACAGGGGAAATGGCTACACCTTC. Its translation is CASSPDRGNGYTF.

This clone has only a few counts. The V call is TRBV25-1, the J call TRBJ2-7; the D gene is possibly TRBD1 (5 bases). Germline values: CDR1 MGHDK, CDR2 SYGVNS. Trimming shortened V by 4 bases and J by 3 bases, and 10 bases separated the two germline ends. The CDR3 covers 13 residues. The CDR3 reads CASSGQGFYEQYF. The CDR3 bases are TGTGCCAGCAGTGGTCAGGGATTCTACGAGCAGTACTTC.

The rearrangement links TRBV5-5 to TRBJ2-2, with D possibly TRBD2 on 6 matching bases. The CDR3 contains 13 residues. Germline CDR1 SGHKS, CDR2 YYEKEE (reference sequence). V was trimmed by 3 bases and J by 7 bases, leaving 10 bases between them. The CDR3 DNA follows: TGTGCCAGCAGCTGGGGGGAAAGCGGGGAGCTGTTTTTT. Protein: CASSWGESGELFF.

This clone was recorded once. The chain combines TRBV29-1 with TRBJ2-1; D is undetermined. The V gene's germline CDR1 is SQVTM and CDR2 ANQGSEA. This CDR3 contains 15 residues. Between the trimmed V and J ends, which lost 3 bases and 0 bases, there was a span of 12 bases. DNA for the CDR3: TGCAGCGTTGACACCGATGATAGCTCCTACAATGAGCAGTTCTTC. Translating gives CSVDTDDSSYNEQFF.

CDR3 nucleotide sequence: TGTGCCAGTAATGACAGGGGAATGTTCTATACGCAGTATTTT. As protein: CASNDRGMFYTQYF. The chain is built from TRBV19 and TRBJ2-3; TRBD1 matches 8 bases. Trimming took 7 bases from V and 7 from J; bases not matched to a gene: 10. Looked up from germline, CDR1 is LNHDA and CDR2 is SQIVND (reference sequence). The CDR3 extends over 14 amino acids.

This clone has just one count. The V gene is TRBV10-3, the J gene TRBJ2-3; 13 bases align to TRBD2. CDR1 and CDR2 from the germline V gene are ENHRY and SYGVKD. V was pared by 10 bases and J by 5 bases, with 3 bases of the junction left unmatched. The CDR3 totals 13 residues. The CDR3 loop reads CATTSGRGDTQYF. The DNA of the CDR3 is TGTGCCACCACTAGCGGGAGGGGAGATACGCAGTATTTT.

The chain joins TRBV21-1 to TRBJ1-1; the D call of TRBD1 is as the table states it, not checked on the DNA. TRBV21-1 is recorded as a pseudogene. The CDR3 is 17 amino acids. The DNA for the CDR3 is TGTGCCAGCAGCTTTCACTGTCCGGGACATAAGAACACTGAAGCTTTCTTT. Translation gives CASSFHCPGHKNTEAFF.

The chain has TRBV6-1 and TRBJ2-7, with 10 nucleotides matching TRBD2. Trimming took 3 bases from V and 4 from J; bases not matched to a gene: 0. The CDR3 extends over 13 amino acids. CDR1 is MNHNS and CDR2 is SASEGT in the germline V gene. CDR3 nucleotides: TGTGCCAGCAGTGAGGGACTAGCGTACGAGCAGTACTTC. It yields the protein CASSEGLAYEQYF.

The CDR3 reads CASSYRGELFF. For the CDR3, the DNA is TGTGCCAGCAGTTACCGCGGGGAGCTGTTTTTT. The chain has TRBV6-6 and TRBJ2-2, with D unresolved. Trimming cost V 2 bases and J 7 bases, with 2 bases left between them. The CDR3 spans 11 residues. Germline CDR1 reads MNHNY; CDR2 reads SVGAGI (reference sequence).

A few counts support this clone. CDR3 sequence: CASSSNRYLNTEAFF. In DNA, the CDR3 is TGTGCCAGCAGTTCCAACAGGTACTTGAACACTGAAGCTTTCTTT. V is TRBV28 and J is TRBJ1-1; the D gene is possibly TRBD1 (5 bases). The length of the CDR3 is 15 residues. In germline, CDR1 is MDHEN, CDR2 SYDVKM. Trimming took 4 bases from V and 0 from J, leaving 12 bases between them.